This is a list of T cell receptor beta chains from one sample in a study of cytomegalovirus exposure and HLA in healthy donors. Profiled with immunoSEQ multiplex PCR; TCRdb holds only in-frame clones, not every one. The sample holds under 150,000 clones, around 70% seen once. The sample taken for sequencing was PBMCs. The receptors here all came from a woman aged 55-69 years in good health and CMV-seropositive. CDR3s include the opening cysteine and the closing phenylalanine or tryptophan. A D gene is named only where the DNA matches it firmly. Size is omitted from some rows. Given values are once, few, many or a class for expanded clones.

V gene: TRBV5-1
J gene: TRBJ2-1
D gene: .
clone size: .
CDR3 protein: CASSSGQTSYNEQFF
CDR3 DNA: TGCGCCAGCAGCTCGGGACAAACATCCTACAATGAGCAGTTCTTC

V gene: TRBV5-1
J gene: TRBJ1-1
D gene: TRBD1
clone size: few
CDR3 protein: CASSPGDRGHTEAFF
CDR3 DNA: TGCGCCAGCAGCCCGGGGGACAGGGGACACACTGAAGCTTTCTTT

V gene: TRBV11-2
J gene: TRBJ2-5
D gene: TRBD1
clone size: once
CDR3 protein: CASTRQGSVAQYF
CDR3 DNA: TGTGCCAGCACGAGACAGGGTTCGGTGGCCCAGTACTTC

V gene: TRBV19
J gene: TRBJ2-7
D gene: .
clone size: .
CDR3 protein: CASSIRGPPDEQYF
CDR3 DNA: TGTGCCAGTAGTATCAGGGGCCCCCCGGACGAGCAGTACTTC

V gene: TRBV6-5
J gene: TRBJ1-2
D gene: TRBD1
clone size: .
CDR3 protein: CASSYDGQGAYGYTF
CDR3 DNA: TGTGCCAGCAGTTACGACGGACAGGGGGCCTATGGCTACACCTTC

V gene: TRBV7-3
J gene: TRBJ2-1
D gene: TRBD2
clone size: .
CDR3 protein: CASSYTGGRSYNEQFF
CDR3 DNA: TGTGCCAGCAGCTATACGGGGGGGCGTTCCTACAATGAGCAGTTCTTC

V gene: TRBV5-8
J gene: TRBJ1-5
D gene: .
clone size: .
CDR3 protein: CASSMTVYSNQPQHF
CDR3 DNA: TGTGCCAGCAGCATGACAGTTTATAGCAATCAGCCCCAGCATTTT

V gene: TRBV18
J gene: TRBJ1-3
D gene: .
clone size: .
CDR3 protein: CASSPSLDSGNTIYF
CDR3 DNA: TGTGCCAGCTCACCATCCCTAGACTCTGGAAACACCATATATTTT

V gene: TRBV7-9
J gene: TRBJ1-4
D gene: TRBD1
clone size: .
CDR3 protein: CASSPSAGQGGEKLFF
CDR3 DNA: TGTGCCAGCAGCCCTTCGGCGGGACAGGGTGGTGAAAAACTGTTTTTT

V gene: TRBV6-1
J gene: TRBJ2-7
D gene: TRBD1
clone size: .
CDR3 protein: CASRRTGGPYEQYF
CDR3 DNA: TGTGCCAGCAGAAGGACAGGGGGCCCTTACGAGCAGTACTTC

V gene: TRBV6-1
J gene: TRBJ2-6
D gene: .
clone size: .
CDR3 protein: CASSEAGRGLIFKAGANVLTF
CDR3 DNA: TGTGCCAGCAGTGAAGCGGGCAGGGGATTAATCTTTAAGGCTGGGGCCAACGTCCTGACTTTC

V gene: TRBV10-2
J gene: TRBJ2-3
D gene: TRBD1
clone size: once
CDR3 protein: CASSEDRDLTDTQYF
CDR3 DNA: TGCGCCAGCAGTGAGGACAGGGACCTCACAGATACGCAGTATTTT

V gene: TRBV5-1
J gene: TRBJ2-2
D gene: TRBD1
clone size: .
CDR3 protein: CASSGTGFGGTGELFF
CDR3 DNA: TGCGCCAGCAGCGGGACAGGGTTTGGAGGGACCGGGGAGCTGTTTTTT

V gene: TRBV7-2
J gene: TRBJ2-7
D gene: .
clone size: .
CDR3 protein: CASSPAAGGGEQYF
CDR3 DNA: TGTGCCAGCAGCCCCGCCGCCGGGGGTGGCGAGCAGTACTTC

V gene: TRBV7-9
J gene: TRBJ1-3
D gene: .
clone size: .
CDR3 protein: CASSLAGGGSGNTIYF
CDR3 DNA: TGTGCCAGCAGCTTAGCGGGGGGAGGCTCTGGAAACACCATATATTTT

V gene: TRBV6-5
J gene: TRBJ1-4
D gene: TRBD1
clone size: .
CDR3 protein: CASSWTGDEKLFF
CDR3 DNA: TGTGCCAGCAGTTGGACAGGGGATGAAAAACTGTTTTTT

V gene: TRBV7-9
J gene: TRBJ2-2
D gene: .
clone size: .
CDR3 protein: CASSRDFHTGELFF
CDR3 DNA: TGTGCCAGCAGCCGGGACTTCCACACCGGGGAGCTGTTTTTT

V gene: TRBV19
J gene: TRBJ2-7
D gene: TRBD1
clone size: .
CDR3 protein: CASSFRGTGEGEQYF
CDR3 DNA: TGTGCCAGTAGTTTCCGAGGGACAGGGGAGGGCGAGCAGTACTTC

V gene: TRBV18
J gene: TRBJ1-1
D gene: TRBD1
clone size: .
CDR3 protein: CASSPSDRENTEAFF
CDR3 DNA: TGTGCCAGCTCACCATCGGACAGGGAGAACACTGAAGCTTTCTTT

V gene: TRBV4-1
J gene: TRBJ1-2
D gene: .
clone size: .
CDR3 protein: CASSQDHSSGVYGYTF
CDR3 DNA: TGCGCCAGCAGCCAAGATCATAGCTCGGGGGTCTATGGCTACACCTTC

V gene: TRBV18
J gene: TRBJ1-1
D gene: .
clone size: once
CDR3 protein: CASSPLANTEAFF
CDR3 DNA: TGTGCCAGCTCACCACTGGCCAACACTGAAGCTTTCTTT

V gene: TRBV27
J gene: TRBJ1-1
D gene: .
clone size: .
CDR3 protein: CASSLEANTEAFF
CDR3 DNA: TGTGCCAGCAGTTTAGAGGCGAACACTGAAGCTTTCTTT

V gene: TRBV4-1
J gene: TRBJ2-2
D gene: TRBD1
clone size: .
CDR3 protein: CASSSRTGDTGELFF
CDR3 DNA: TGCGCCAGCAGCTCTAGGACAGGGGACACCGGGGAGCTGTTTTTT

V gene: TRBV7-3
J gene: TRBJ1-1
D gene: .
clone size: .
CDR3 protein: CASSLSNRETEAFF
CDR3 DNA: TGTGCCAGCAGCTTAAGCAATAGGGAGACTGAAGCTTTCTTT

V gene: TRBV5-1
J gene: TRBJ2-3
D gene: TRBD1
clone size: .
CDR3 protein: CASSRDRVADTQYF
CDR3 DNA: TGCGCCAGCAGCCGGGACAGGGTGGCAGATACGCAGTATTTT

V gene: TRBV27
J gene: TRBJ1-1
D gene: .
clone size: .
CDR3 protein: CASSALDRYAEAFF
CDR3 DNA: TGTGCCAGCAGTGCCTTAGATCGGTACGCTGAAGCTTTCTTT

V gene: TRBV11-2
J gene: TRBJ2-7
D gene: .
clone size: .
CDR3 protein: CASSLGAGTYEQYF
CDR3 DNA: TGTGCCAGCAGCTTAGGGGCAGGGACCTACGAGCAGTACTTC

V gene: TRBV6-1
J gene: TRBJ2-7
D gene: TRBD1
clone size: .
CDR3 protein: CASLGQNSYEQYF
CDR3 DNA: TGTGCCAGCTTGGGACAGAATTCCTACGAGCAGTACTTC

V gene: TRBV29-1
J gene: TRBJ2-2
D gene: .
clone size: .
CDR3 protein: CSAADSFTRNTGELFF
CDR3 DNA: TGCAGCGCTGCGGACAGCTTCACACGAAACACCGGGGAGCTGTTTTTT

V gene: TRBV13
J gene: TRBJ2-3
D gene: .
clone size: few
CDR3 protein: CASSFGGADTQYF
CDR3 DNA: TGTGCCAGCAGCTTCGGGGGTGCAGATACGCAGTATTTT

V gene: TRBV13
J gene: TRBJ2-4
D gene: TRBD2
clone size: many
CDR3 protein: CATVKTGTSGGKAKNIQYF
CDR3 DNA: TGTGCCACAGTCAAAACCGGGACTAGCGGGGGTAAGGCCAAAAACATTCAGTACTTC

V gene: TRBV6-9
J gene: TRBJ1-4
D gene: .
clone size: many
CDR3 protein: CASRPGAGGAVRNEKLFF
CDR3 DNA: TGTGCCAGCAGACCAGGCGCGGGGGGCGCGGTTAGGAATGAAAAACTGTTTTTT

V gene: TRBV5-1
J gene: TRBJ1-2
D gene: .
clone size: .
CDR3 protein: CASSHAGDYGYTF
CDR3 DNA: TGCGCCAGCAGCCACGCAGGTGACTATGGCTACACCTTC

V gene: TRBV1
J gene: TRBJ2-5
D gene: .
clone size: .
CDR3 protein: CTSSQEKLAGHQETQYF
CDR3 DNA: TGCACCAGCAGCCAAGAGAAGCTAGCGGGGCATCAAGAGACCCAGTACTTC

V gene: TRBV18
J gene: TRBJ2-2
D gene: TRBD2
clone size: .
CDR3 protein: CASSPAAGVMNTGELFF
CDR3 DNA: TGTGCCAGCTCACCCGCAGCGGGGGTAATGAACACCGGGGAGCTGTTTTTT

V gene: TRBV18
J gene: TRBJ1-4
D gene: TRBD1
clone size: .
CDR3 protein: CASSPRGQGDVELFF
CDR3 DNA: TGTGCCAGCTCACCAAGGGGACAGGGCGATGTTGAACTGTTTTTT

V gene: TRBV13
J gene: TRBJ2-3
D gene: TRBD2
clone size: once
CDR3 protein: CASQRREGGTDTQYF
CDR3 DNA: TGTGCCAGCCAACGCCGGGAGGGAGGGACAGATACGCAGTATTTT

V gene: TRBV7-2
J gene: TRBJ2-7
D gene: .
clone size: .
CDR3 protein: CASSLSARPGEQYF
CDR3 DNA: TGTGCCAGCAGCTTATCCGCACGGCCGGGAGAGCAGTACTTC

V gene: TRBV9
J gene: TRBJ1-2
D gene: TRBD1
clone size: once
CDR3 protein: CASSVTGEVGYTF
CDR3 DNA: TGTGCCAGCAGCGTCACAGGGGAGGTTGGCTACACCTTC

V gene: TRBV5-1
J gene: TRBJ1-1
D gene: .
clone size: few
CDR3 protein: CASSSERGNTEAFF
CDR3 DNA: TGCGCCAGCAGCTCGGAGCGCGGGAACACTGAAGCTTTCTTT

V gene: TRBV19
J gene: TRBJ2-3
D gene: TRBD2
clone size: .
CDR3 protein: CASSILAGRADTQYF
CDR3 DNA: TGTGCCAGTAGTATCTTAGCGGGGAGGGCAGATACGCAGTATTTT

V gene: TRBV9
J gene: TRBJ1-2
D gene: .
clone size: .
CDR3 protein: CASSPSRQVGYGYTF
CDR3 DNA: TGTGCCAGCAGCCCTTCCCGACAGGTCGGCTATGGCTACACCTTC

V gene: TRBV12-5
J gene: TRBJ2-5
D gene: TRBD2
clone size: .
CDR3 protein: CASGSGVPGLAGEETQYF
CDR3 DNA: TGTGCTAGTGGTTCCGGCGTCCCGGGACTAGCGGGGGAGGAGACCCAGTACTTC

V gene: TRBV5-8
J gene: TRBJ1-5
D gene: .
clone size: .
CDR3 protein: CASRGGPQHF
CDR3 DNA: TGTGCCAGCAGGGGAGGGCCCCAGCATTTT